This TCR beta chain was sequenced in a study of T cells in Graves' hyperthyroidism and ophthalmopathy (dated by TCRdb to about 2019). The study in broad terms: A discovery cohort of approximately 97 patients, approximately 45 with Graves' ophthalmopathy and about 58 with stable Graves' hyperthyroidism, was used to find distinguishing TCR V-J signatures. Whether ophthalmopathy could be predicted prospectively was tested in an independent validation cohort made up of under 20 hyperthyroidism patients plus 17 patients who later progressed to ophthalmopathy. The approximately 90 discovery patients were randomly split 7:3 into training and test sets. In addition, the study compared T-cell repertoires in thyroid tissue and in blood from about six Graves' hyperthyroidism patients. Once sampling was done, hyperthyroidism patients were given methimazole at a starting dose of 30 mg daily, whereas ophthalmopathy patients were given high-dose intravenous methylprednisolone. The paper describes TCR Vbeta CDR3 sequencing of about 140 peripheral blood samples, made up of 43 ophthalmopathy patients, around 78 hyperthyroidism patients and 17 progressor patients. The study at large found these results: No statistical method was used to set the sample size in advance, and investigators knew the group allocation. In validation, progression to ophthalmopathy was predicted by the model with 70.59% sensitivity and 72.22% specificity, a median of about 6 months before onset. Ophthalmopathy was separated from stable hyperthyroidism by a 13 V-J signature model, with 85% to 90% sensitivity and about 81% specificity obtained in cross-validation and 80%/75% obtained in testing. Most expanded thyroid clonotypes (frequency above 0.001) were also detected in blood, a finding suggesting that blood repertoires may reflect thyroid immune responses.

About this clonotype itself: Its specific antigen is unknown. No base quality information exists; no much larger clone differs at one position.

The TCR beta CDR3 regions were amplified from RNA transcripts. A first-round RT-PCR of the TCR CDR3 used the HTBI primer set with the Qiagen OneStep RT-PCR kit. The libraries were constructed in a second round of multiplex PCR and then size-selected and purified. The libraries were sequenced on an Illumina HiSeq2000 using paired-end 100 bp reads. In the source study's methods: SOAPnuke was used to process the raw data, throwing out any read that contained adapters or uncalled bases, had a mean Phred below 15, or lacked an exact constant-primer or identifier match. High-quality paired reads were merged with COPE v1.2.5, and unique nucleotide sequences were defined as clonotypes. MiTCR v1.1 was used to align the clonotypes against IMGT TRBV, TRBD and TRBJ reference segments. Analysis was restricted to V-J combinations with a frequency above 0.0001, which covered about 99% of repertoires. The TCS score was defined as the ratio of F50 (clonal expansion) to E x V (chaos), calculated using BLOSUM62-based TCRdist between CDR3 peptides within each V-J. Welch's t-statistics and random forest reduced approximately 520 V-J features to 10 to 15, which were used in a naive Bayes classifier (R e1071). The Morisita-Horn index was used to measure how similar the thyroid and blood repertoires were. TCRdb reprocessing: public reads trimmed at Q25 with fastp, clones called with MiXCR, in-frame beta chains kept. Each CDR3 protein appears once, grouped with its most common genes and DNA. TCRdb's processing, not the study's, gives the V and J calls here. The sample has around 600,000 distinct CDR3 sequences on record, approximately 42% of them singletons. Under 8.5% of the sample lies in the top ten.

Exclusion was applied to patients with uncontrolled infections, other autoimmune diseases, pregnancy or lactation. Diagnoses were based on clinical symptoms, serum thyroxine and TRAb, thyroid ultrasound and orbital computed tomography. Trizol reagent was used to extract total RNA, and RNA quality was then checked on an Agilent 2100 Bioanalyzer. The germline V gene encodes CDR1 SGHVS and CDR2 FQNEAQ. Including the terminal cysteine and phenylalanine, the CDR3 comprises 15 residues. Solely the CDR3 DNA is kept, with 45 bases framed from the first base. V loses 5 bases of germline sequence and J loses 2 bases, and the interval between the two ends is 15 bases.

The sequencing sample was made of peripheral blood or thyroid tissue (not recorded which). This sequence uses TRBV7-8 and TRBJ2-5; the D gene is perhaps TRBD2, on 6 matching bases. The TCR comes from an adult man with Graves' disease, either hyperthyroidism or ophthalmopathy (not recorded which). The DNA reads TGTGCCAGCAGCCCCCGGAGGGCCGGTCAAGAGACCCAGTACTTC. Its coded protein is CASSPRRAGQETQYF. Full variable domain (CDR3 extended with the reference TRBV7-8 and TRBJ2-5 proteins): GAGVSQSPRYKVAKRGQDVALRCDPISGHVSLFWYQQALGQGPEFLTYFQNEAQLDKSGLPSDRFFAERPEGSVSTLKIQRTQQEDSAVYLCASSPRRAGQETQYFGPGTRLLVL.